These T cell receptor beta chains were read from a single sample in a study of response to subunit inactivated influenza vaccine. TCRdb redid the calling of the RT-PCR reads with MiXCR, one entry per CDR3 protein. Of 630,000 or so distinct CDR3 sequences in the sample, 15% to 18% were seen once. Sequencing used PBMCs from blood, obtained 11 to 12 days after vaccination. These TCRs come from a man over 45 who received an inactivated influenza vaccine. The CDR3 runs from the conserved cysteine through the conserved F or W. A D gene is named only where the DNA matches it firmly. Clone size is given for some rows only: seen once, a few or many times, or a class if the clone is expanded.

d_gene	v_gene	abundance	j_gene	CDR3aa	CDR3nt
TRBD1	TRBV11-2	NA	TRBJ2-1	CASREGQGLYNEQFF	TGTGCCAGCAGGGAAGGACAGGGGCTCTACAATGAGCAGTTCTTC
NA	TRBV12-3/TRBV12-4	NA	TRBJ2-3	CASSLTGLLDTQYF	TGTGCCAGCAGTTTGACAGGACTTTTGGATACGCAGTATTTT
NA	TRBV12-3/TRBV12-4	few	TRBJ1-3	CATGDSGNTIYF	TGTGCCACCGGCGACTCTGGAAACACCATATATTTT
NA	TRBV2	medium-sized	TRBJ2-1	CASSWTSSSYNEQFF	TGTGCCAGCAGTTGGACCAGCTCCTCCTACAATGAGCAGTTCTTC
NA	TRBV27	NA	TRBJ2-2	CASSFRQVGLGGELFF	TGTGCCAGCAGTTTCCGACAGGTCGGGTTGGGCGGGGAGCTGTTTTTT
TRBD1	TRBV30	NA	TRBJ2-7	CAWSVSDRAVQYF	TGTGCCTGGAGTGTTTCGGACAGGGCTGTGCAGTACTTC
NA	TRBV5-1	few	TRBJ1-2	CASSLTGHYGYTF	TGCGCCAGCAGCTTGACAGGGCACTATGGCTACACCTTC
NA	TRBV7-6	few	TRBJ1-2	CASSLGAGALEGYTF	TGTGCCAGCAGCTTAGGCGCAGGAGCTCTTGAAGGCTACACCTTC
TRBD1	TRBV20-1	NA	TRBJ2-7	CSATPAGQGHEQYF	TGCAGTGCCACCCCGGCAGGACAGGGGCACGAGCAGTACTTC
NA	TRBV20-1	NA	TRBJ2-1	CSGTDSSSYNEQFF	TGCAGTGGGACGGACAGCAGCTCCTACAATGAGCAGTTCTTC
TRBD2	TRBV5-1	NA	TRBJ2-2	CASSLRLAGDHTGELFF	TGCGCCAGCAGCTTGCGACTAGCGGGGGACCACACCGGGGAGCTGTTTTTT
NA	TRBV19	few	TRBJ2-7	CASSPRDGDSYEQYF	TGTGCCAGTAGTCCCCGGGACGGTGACTCCTACGAGCAGTACTTC
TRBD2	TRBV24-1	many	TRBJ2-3	CATSNPTTSGGTDTQYF	TGTGCCACCAGTAACCCCACTACTAGCGGGGGTACAGATACGCAGTATTTT
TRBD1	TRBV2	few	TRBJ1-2	CASTDRGFYGYTF	TGTGCCAGCACCGACAGGGGGTTTTATGGCTACACCTTC
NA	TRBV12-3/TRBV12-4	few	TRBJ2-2	CASSRPGAGELFF	TGTGCCAGCAGCCGACCGGGGGCCGGGGAGCTGTTTTTT
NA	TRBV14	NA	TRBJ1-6	CASSQEARANSPLHF	TGTGCCAGCAGCCAAGAGGCAAGGGCTAATTCACCCCTCCACTTT
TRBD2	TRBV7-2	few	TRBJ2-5	CASSPWDYTFTETQYF	TGTGCCAGCAGCCCCTGGGACTACACCTTTACGGAGACCCAGTACTTC
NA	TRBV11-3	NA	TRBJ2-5	CASSLGKLETQYF	TGTGCCAGCAGCTTAGGCAAGTTAGAGACCCAGTACTTC
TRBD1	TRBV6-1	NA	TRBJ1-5	CASTPGTGGHSNQPQHF	TGTGCCAGCACCCCCGGGACAGGGGGCCATAGCAATCAGCCCCAGCATTTT
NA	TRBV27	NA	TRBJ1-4	CASSPLTDPIGKLFF	TGTGCCAGCAGTCCGCTGACAGACCCTATTGGAAAACTGTTTTTT
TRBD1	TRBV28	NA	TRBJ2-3	CASRQGTTDTQYF	TGTGCCAGCAGACAGGGGACGACAGATACGCAGTATTTT
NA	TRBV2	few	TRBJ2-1	CASTRDNSYNEQFF	TGTGCCAGCACCCGAGACAACTCCTACAATGAGCAGTTCTTC
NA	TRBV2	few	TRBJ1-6	CASSEDVSPLHF	TGTGCCAGCAGTGAAGACGTATCACCCCTCCACTTT
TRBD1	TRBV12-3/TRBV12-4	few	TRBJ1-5	CASSEQGGRNQPQHF	TGTGCCAGCAGTGAACAGGGGGGAAGGAATCAGCCCCAGCATTTT
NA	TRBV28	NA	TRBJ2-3	CASRGGWSGTDTQYF	TGTGCCAGCAGAGGAGGGTGGAGTGGGACAGATACGCAGTATTTT
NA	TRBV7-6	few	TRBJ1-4	CASSLGAEKLFF	TGTGCCAGCAGCTTAGGTGCAGAAAAACTGTTTTTT
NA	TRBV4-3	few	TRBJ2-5	CASSQDIGETQYF	TGCGCCAGCAGCCAAGATATCGGAGAGACCCAGTACTTC
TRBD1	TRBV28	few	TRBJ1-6	CASSPGQGAGSPLHF	TGTGCCTCCTCCCCGGGACAGGGGGCCGGTTCACCCCTCCACTTT
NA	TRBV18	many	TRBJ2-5	CASSSAETQYF	TGTGCCAGCTCGTCGGCGGAGACCCAGTACTTC
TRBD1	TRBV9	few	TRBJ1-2	CASSVGDSTARNYGYTF	TGTGCCAGCAGCGTAGGGGACAGCACAGCCCGGAACTATGGCTACACCTTC
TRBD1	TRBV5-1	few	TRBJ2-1	CASSLPGTGAHNEQFF	TGCGCCAGCAGCTTGCCCGGGACAGGGGCACACAATGAGCAGTTCTTC
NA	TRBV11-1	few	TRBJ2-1	CASSLSWELTQLGNEQFF	TGTGCCAGCAGCTTATCATGGGAACTGACTCAGCTGGGCAATGAGCAGTTCTTC
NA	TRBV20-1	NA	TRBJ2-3	CSARGAGAADTQYF	TGCAGTGCTAGGGGGGCAGGAGCGGCAGATACGCAGTATTTT
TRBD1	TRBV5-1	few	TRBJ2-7	CASSPTGGGYEQYF	TGCGCCAGCAGCCCCACAGGGGGCGGGTACGAGCAGTACTTC
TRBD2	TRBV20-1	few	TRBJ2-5	CSVSRTSQETQYF	TGCAGTGTCTCCCGGACTAGCCAAGAGACCCAGTACTTC
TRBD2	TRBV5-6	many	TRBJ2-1	CASSPLAAHWFF	TGTGCCAGCAGCCCACTAGCGGCCCACTGGTTCTTC
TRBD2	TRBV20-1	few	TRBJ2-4	CSAPGGPVKNIQYF	TGCAGTGCCCCGGGGGGGCCGGTCAAAAACATTCAGTACTTC
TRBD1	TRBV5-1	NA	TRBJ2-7	CASSAGQEIYEQYF	TGCGCCAGCAGCGCGGGACAGGAGATCTACGAGCAGTACTTC
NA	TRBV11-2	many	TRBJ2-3	CASSFYPDTQYF	TGTGCCAGCAGCTTTTATCCAGATACGCAGTATTTT
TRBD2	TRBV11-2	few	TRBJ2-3	CASSLESTSGGTTDTQYF	TGTGCCAGCAGCTTAGAATCGACCAGCGGGGGTACCACAGATACGCAGTATTTT
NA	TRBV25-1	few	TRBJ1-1	CASSDPGDTEAFF	TGTGCCAGCAGTGACCCGGGTGACACTGAAGCTTTCTTT
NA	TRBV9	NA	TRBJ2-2	CASSVEGIGELFF	TGTGCCAGCAGCGTAGAAGGCATCGGGGAGCTGTTTTTT
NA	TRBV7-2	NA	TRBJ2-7	CASSLSAGDGRVSYEQYF	TGTGCCAGCAGCTTATCGGCAGGGGACGGGAGAGTCTCCTACGAGCAGTACTTC
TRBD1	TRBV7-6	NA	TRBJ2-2	CASSPGQGAHGELFF	TGTGCCAGCAGCCCGGGACAGGGGGCCCACGGGGAGCTGTTTTTT
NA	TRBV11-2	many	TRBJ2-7	CASSLQRGSSYEQYF	TGTGCCAGCAGCTTACAACGGGGGAGCTCCTACGAGCAGTACTTC
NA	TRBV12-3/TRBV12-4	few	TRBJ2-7	CASSSTNYEQYF	TGTGCCAGCAGTTCGACAAACTACGAGCAGTACTTC
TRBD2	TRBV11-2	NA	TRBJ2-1	CASSLVLAGDHFYNEQFF	TGTGCCAGCAGCTTAGTACTAGCGGGAGACCATTTCTACAATGAGCAGTTCTTC
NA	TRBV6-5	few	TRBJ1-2	CASSSVRQAGYTF	TGTGCCAGCAGTTCCGTTAGACAGGCCGGCTACACCTTC